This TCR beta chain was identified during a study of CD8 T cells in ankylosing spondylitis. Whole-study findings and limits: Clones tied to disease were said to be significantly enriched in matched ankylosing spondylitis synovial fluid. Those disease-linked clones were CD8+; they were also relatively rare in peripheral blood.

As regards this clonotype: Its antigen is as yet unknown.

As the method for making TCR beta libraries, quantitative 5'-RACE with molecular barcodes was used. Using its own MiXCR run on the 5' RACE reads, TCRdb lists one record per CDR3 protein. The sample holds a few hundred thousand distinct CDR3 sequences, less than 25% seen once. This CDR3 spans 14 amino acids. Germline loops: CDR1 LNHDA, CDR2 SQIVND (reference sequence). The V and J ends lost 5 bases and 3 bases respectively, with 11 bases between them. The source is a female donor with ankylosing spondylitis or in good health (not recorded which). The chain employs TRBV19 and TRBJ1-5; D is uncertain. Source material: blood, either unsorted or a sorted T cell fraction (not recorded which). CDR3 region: CASSLFSTNQPQHF. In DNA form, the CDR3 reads TGTGCCAGTAGTCTCTTTAGCACCAATCAGCCCCAGCATTTT.